These T cell receptor beta chains were read from a single sample in a study of cytomegalovirus exposure and HLA in healthy donors. Sequenced by immunoSEQ multiplex PCR; TCRdb stores in-frame clones only, minus some. The table lists 130,000 or so clones, just under 90% of them singletons, with around 6% in the top ten. Sequencing was performed on PBMCs. These receptors originate from a woman aged 25 to 39 in good health and CMV-seropositive. Both conserved end residues are part of each CDR3. Fields, in order: V gene, clone size, J gene, D gene, CDR3 protein, CDR3 DNA. A D gene is named only where the DNA matches it firmly. Only some rows state a clone size, as once, few, many or a class for expanded clones.

v_call: TRBV6-5; clone_size: .; j_call: TRBJ1-4; d_call: .; cdr3_aa: CASSKGQTTNEKLFF; cdr3_nt: TGTGCCAGCAGTAAGGGACAAACGACTAATGAAAAACTGTTTTTT
v_call: TRBV2; clone_size: .; j_call: TRBJ1-1; d_call: .; cdr3_aa: CASSVGRWDTEAFF; cdr3_nt: TGTGCCAGCAGTGTTGGGCGATGGGACACTGAAGCTTTCTTT
v_call: TRBV6-1; clone_size: .; j_call: TRBJ1-4; d_call: TRBD1; cdr3_aa: CASIGTATNEKLFF; cdr3_nt: TGTGCCAGCATCGGGACAGCAACTAATGAAAAACTGTTTTTT
v_call: TRBV28; clone_size: .; j_call: TRBJ2-7; d_call: TRBD1; cdr3_aa: CASSLDEGFTGAEQYF; cdr3_nt: TGTGCCAGCAGTCTCGACGAGGGGTTCACAGGGGCCGAGCAGTACTTC
v_call: TRBV25-1; clone_size: few; j_call: TRBJ2-7; d_call: TRBD2; cdr3_aa: CASSMMLAGRKYF; cdr3_nt: TGTGCCAGCAGCATGATGCTAGCGGGCCGGAAGTACTTC
v_call: TRBV28; clone_size: .; j_call: TRBJ2-7; d_call: TRBD1; cdr3_aa: CASKPAPTGPPSYEQYF; cdr3_nt: TGTGCCAGCAAACCGGCACCGACAGGGCCCCCCTCCTACGAGCAGTACTTC
v_call: TRBV29-1; clone_size: .; j_call: TRBJ2-5; d_call: .; cdr3_aa: CSVELSRETQYF; cdr3_nt: TGCAGCGTTGAGCTATCCCGGGAGACCCAGTACTTC
v_call: TRBV4-1; clone_size: .; j_call: TRBJ1-1; d_call: TRBD1; cdr3_aa: CASSSDREPEAFF; cdr3_nt: TGCGCCAGCAGCTCAGACAGGGAGCCTGAAGCTTTCTTT
v_call: TRBV6-5; clone_size: .; j_call: TRBJ1-5; d_call: .; cdr3_aa: CASSYSRNQPQHF; cdr3_nt: TGTGCCAGCAGTTACTCACGGAATCAGCCCCAGCATTTT
v_call: TRBV28; clone_size: .; j_call: TRBJ1-5; d_call: .; cdr3_aa: CASSFYSGYFNQPQHF; cdr3_nt: TGTGCCAGCAGTTTTTACTCGGGGTACTTCAATCAGCCCCAGCATTTT
v_call: TRBV11-3; clone_size: .; j_call: TRBJ2-2; d_call: TRBD1; cdr3_aa: CASSLGGQGVPGELFF; cdr3_nt: TGTGCCAGCAGCTTAGGAGGACAGGGCGTACCCGGGGAGCTGTTTTTT
v_call: TRBV5-1; clone_size: .; j_call: TRBJ2-3; d_call: TRBD2; cdr3_aa: CASSLGLAGGSTDTQYF; cdr3_nt: TGCGCCAGCAGCTTAGGACTAGCGGGAGGGAGCACAGATACGCAGTATTTT
v_call: TRBV11-2; clone_size: .; j_call: TRBJ2-3; d_call: .; cdr3_aa: CASSPTPHLDTQYF; cdr3_nt: TGTGCCAGCAGCCCGACTCCCCATCTCGATACGCAGTATTTT
v_call: TRBV6-5; clone_size: once; j_call: TRBJ2-1; d_call: .; cdr3_aa: CASTRGLYNEQFF; cdr3_nt: TGTGCCAGCACCAGAGGACTCTACAATGAGCAGTTCTTC
v_call: TRBV12-5; clone_size: .; j_call: TRBJ1-5; d_call: .; cdr3_aa: CASGYRVSNQPQHF; cdr3_nt: TGTGCTAGTGGGTACAGGGTTAGCAATCAGCCCCAGCATTTT
v_call: TRBV4-1; clone_size: .; j_call: TRBJ1-5; d_call: .; cdr3_aa: CASSLGGGQPQHF; cdr3_nt: TGCGCCAGCAGCCTTGGGGGCGGTCAGCCCCAGCATTTT
v_call: TRBV7-6; clone_size: .; j_call: TRBJ2-2; d_call: .; cdr3_aa: CASSSVGGVNTGELFF; cdr3_nt: TGTGCCAGCAGCTCCGTCGGAGGGGTGAACACCGGGGAGCTGTTTTTT
v_call: TRBV19; clone_size: .; j_call: TRBJ1-1; d_call: TRBD1; cdr3_aa: CASRAGDRVVMGTEAFF; cdr3_nt: TGTGCCAGTAGGGCTGGGGACAGGGTGGTCATGGGCACTGAAGCTTTCTTT
v_call: TRBV9; clone_size: .; j_call: TRBJ1-1; d_call: .; cdr3_aa: CASSVGSGTEAFF; cdr3_nt: TGTGCCAGCAGCGTAGGGTCAGGCACTGAAGCTTTCTTT
v_call: TRBV2; clone_size: .; j_call: TRBJ2-5; d_call: TRBD2; cdr3_aa: CASRQTDSGRPETQYF; cdr3_nt: TGTGCCAGCAGACAAACGGATAGCGGGAGGCCAGAGACCCAGTACTTC
v_call: TRBV7-3; clone_size: few; j_call: TRBJ2-1; d_call: TRBD2; cdr3_aa: CASSLTGGRAEGEQFF; cdr3_nt: TGTGCCAGCAGCTTAACCGGCGGGAGGGCCGAGGGTGAGCAGTTCTTC
v_call: TRBV5-4; clone_size: once; j_call: TRBJ1-2; d_call: TRBD1; cdr3_aa: CASRTFGTGMDGYTF; cdr3_nt: TGTGCCAGCAGGACGTTCGGGACAGGGATGGATGGCTACACCTTC
v_call: TRBV6-1; clone_size: .; j_call: TRBJ2-1; d_call: TRBD2; cdr3_aa: CASTRAGESYNEQFF; cdr3_nt: TGTGCCAGCACTAGAGCGGGAGAATCCTACAATGAGCAGTTCTTC
v_call: TRBV27; clone_size: .; j_call: TRBJ2-1; d_call: TRBD2; cdr3_aa: CASSLLPTSGNEQFF; cdr3_nt: TGTGCCAGCAGTTTACTTCCGACTAGCGGCAATGAGCAGTTCTTC
v_call: TRBV6-1; clone_size: .; j_call: TRBJ2-1; d_call: TRBD2; cdr3_aa: CASSERLAGGVQFF; cdr3_nt: TGTGCCAGCAGTGAAAGACTAGCGGGGGGCGTACAGTTCTTC
v_call: TRBV15; clone_size: .; j_call: TRBJ2-3; d_call: TRBD2; cdr3_aa: CATSLGLAGADTQYF; cdr3_nt: TGTGCCACCAGCCTTGGACTAGCGGGAGCAGATACGCAGTATTTT
v_call: TRBV28; clone_size: .; j_call: TRBJ2-3; d_call: TRBD2; cdr3_aa: CASSLAGERADTQYF; cdr3_nt: TGTGCCAGCAGTCTGGCGGGAGAAAGGGCAGATACGCAGTATTTT